The 5 T cell receptor beta chains presented below share a single source sample, sequenced in a study of CD8 T cells in Susac syndrome. Reverse transcription of about 0.5 to 1 ug RNA was performed with random hexamers. MiXCR was run by TCRdb on the immunoSEQ multiplex PCR reads, yielding one entry per CDR3 protein. The sample records 250,000 to 300,000 distinct CDR3 sequences, around 89% being singletons. Material for sequencing was CD8+ T cells from PBMCs. These receptors were taken from a human donor with multiple sclerosis.

The chain employs TRBV4-3 and TRBJ2-1; 7 bases agree with TRBD1. The trim removed 6 bases at V and 4 bases at J, leaving 9 bases unmatched. Germline V gene data show CDR1 as LGHNA and CDR2 as YSLEER. CDR3 length: 15 residues. In DNA, the CDR3 is TGCGCCAGCAGTTTTAACAGGGGAGATTACAATGAGCAGTTCTTC. This codes for CASSFNRGDYNEQFF.

V is TRBV28 and J is TRBJ2-3; the D is unclear. CDR1 is MDHEN, CDR2 SYDVKM, per germline. The CDR3 has 11 residues. V lost 5 bases, J lost 10 bases, and 10 bases lay in between. For the CDR3, the DNA is TGTGCCAGCAGTCCCCGGGTAGCGCAGTATTTT. Translation: CASSPRVAQYF.

The J gene is TRBJ2-7, the V gene TRBV5-1, with D hard to call. V lost 0 bases and J 2 bases, leaving 6 bases between the germline ends. Germline CDR1 SGHRS, CDR2 YFSETQ. The CDR3 has 13 amino acids. CDR3 coding DNA: TGCGCCAGCAGCTTGGTTCATACCTACGAGCAGTACTTC. This sequence encodes CASSLVHTYEQYF. Together with reference TRBV5-1 and TRBJ2-7, the CDR3 gives the full variable domain: KAGVTQTPRYLIKTRGQQVTLSCSPISGHRSVSWYQQTPGQGLQFLFEYFSETQRNKGNFPGRFSGRQFSNSRSEMNVSTLELGDSALYLCASSLVHTYEQYFGPGTRLTVT.

This clonotype was recorded once. One junction end disagrees with the germline gene, perhaps due to a read error. The rearrangement links TRBV6-6 to TRBJ2-1; D could derive from TRBD1 or TRBD2 (7 bases each). The CDR3 totals 15 residues. CDR1 MNHNY and CDR2 SVGAGI come from the germline V gene (reference sequence). The CDR3 DNA reads as TGTGTCAGCAGTAAACAGGGGAGGGCCTACAATGAGCAGTTCTTC. Residues: CVSSKQGRAYNEQFF.

The CDR3 sequence: CASSQEEGAYTEAFF. CDR3 DNA sequence: TGTGCCAGCAGCCAAGAAGAAGGGGCGTACACTGAAGCTTTCTTT. The V call is TRBV4-2, the J call TRBJ1-1; the D gene is possibly TRBD1 (5 bases). CDR1 is LGHNA and CDR2 is YNFKEQ in the germline V gene. The CDR3 length is 15 residues. V dropped 0 bases and J dropped 3 bases, with 11 bases sitting between them.